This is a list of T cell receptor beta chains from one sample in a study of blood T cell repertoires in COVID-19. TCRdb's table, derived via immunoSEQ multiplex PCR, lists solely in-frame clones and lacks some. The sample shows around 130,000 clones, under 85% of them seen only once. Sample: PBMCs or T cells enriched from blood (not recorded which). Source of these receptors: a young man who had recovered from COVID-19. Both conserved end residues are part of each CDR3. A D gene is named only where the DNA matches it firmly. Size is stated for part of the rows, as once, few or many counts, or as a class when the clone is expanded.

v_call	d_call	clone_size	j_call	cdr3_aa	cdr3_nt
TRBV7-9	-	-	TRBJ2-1	CASSLAGTNEQFF	TGTGCCAGCAGCTTGGCCGGGACTAATGAGCAGTTCTTC
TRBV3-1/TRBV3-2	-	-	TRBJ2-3	CASSQEGLLVDTQYF	TGTGCCAGCAGCCAAGAGGGACTTTTAGTCGATACGCAGTATTTT
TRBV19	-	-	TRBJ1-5	CASIAGGALNQPQHF	TGTGCCAGTATTGCCGGAGGGGCGCTTAATCAGCCCCAGCATTTT
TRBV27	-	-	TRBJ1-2	CASTFGLKANYGYTF	TGTGCCAGCACCTTTGGGCTAAAAGCTAACTATGGCTACACCTTC
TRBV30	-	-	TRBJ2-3	CAYVGSSTDTQYF	TGTGCCTACGTCGGTAGCAGCACAGATACGCAGTATTTT
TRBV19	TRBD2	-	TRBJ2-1	CASSYLLAGLHNEQFF	TGTGCCAGTAGTTATTTACTAGCGGGCCTTCACAATGAGCAGTTCTTC
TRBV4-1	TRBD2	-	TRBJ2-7	CASSQGSGLAVATEEQYF	TGCGCCAGCAGCCAAGGTTCGGGACTAGCGGTGGCTACGGAAGAGCAGTACTTC
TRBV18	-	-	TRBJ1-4	CASSPMGQKATNEKLFF	TGTGCCAGCTCGCCAATGGGGCAAAAGGCAACTAATGAAAAACTGTTTTTT
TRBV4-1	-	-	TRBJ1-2	CASSQGPTMEGYTF	TGCGCCAGCAGCCAAGGGCCTACTATGGAGGGCTACACCTTC
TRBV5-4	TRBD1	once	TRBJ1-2	CASSDPTGGGGGYTF	TGTGCCAGCAGCGACCCTACAGGGGGCGGAGGTGGCTACACCTTC
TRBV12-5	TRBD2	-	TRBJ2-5	CASGSSSAGVETQYF	TGTGCTAGTGGTTCCTCCTCAGCGGGAGTAGAGACCCAGTACTTC
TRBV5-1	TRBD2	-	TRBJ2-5	CASSEAGGPSETQYF	TGCGCCAGCAGCGAAGCGGGGGGGCCATCGGAGACCCAGTACTTC
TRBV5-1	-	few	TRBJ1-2	CASSLDSYGYTF	TGCGCCAGCAGCTTGGACAGCTATGGCTACACCTTC
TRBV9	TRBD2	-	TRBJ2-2	CASSHPSGGQTGELFF	TGTGCCAGCAGCCACCCTAGCGGCGGGCAGACCGGGGAGCTGTTTTTT
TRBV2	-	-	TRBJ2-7	CASSMGLSEQYF	TGTGCCAGCAGTATGGGACTGTCCGAGCAGTACTTC
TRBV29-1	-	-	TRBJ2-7	CSVVWPYSYEQYF	TGCAGCGTTGTTTGGCCGTACTCCTACGAGCAGTACTTC
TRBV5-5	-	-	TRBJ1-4	CASSSTINEKLFF	TGTGCCAGCAGCTCTACTATTAATGAAAAACTGTTTTTT
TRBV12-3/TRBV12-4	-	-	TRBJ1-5	CASSRSNQPQHF	TGTGCCAGCAGTCGTAGCAATCAGCCCCAGCATTTT
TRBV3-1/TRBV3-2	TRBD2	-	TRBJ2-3	CASSQTRGLAGTDTQYF	TGTGCCAGCAGCCAGACAAGGGGACTAGCGGGAACTGATACGCAGTATTTT
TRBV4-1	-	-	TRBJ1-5	CASSPERLQTFSNQPQHF	TGCGCCAGCAGCCCCGAACGACTACAGACTTTTAGCAATCAGCCCCAGCATTTT
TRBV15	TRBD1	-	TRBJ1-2	CATRGGQKYGYTF	TGTGCCACCAGAGGGGGACAGAAATATGGCTACACCTTC
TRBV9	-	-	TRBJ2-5	CASSVVPGLETQYF	TGTGCCAGCAGCGTAGTTCCAGGGCTAGAGACCCAGTACTTC
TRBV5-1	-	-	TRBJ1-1	CASGPQGGGTEAFF	TGCGCCAGCGGACCCCAGGGAGGCGGCACTGAAGCTTTCTTT
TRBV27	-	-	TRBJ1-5	CASSPDRWNQPQHF	TGTGCCAGCAGCCCCGACAGGTGGAATCAGCCCCAGCATTTT
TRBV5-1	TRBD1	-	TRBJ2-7	CASKQGGGTYEQYF	TGCGCCAGCAAACAGGGGGGAGGAACCTACGAGCAGTACTTC
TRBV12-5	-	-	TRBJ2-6	CASGLRLTDISGANVLTF	TGTGCTAGTGGGCTACGGTTGACAGATATCTCTGGGGCCAACGTCCTGACTTTC
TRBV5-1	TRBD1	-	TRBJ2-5	CASSERTGKGQTQYF	TGCGCCAGCAGCGAGAGGACAGGGAAAGGGCAGACCCAGTACTTC
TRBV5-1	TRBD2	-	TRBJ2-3	CASSLTSGASTDTQYF	TGCGCCAGCAGCTTGACTAGCGGGGCGAGCACAGATACGCAGTATTTT
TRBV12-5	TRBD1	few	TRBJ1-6	CASGFDRVTNSPLHF	TGTGCTAGTGGTTTTGACAGGGTGACTAATTCACCCCTCCACTTT
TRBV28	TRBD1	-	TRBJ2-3	CASSSRTGGGSTDTQYF	TGTGCCAGCAGTTCACGAACAGGGGGCGGAAGCACAGATACGCAGTATTTT
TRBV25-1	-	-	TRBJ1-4	CASSEGQEVLGKLFF	TGTGCCAGCAGTGAGGGGCAGGAAGTTTTAGGAAAACTGTTTTTT
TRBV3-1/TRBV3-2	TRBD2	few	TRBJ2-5	CASSSGTSSRRAETQYF	TGTGCCAGCAGCTCCGGGACTAGCAGCCGCAGAGCAGAGACCCAGTACTTC
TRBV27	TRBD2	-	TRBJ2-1	CASSLVREVVNEQFF	TGTGCCAGCAGTTTGGTGCGGGAGGTAGTTAATGAGCAGTTCTTC
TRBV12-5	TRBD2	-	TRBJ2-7	CASGLSQRGQRWGEQYF	TGTGCTAGTGGTTTGTCTCAGCGGGGCCAAAGGTGGGGCGAGCAGTACTTC
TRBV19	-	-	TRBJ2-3	CASSGRDLNVDTQYF	TGTGCCAGTAGCGGGCGGGACCTCAATGTCGATACGCAGTATTTT
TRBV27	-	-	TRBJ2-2	CASSLGRDGELFF	TGTGCCAGCAGTTTAGGCAGGGACGGGGAGCTGTTTTTT
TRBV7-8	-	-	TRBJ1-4	CASSQWSGSNEKLFF	TGTGCCAGCAGCCAGTGGTCGGGGAGTAATGAAAAACTGTTTTTT
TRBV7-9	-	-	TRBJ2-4	CASSAGHLQYF	TGTGCCAGCAGCGCAGGACACCTTCAGTACTTC
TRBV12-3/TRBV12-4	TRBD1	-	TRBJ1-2	CASRSGTVSGYTF	TGTGCCAGCCGCTCCGGGACAGTATCCGGCTACACCTTC
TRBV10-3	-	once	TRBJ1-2	CAISEDEGGYGYTF	TGTGCCATCAGTGAGGACGAAGGAGGCTATGGCTACACCTTC
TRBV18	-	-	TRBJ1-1	CASSPWGAGDEAFF	TGTGCCAGCTCACCTTGGGGGGCGGGGGATGAAGCTTTCTTT
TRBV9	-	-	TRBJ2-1	CASSGQWEYNEQFF	TGTGCCAGCAGCGGACAGTGGGAATACAATGAGCAGTTCTTC
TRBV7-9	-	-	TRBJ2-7	CASSRGGSYEQYF	TGTGCCAGCAGCCGAGGGGGCTCCTACGAGCAGTACTTC
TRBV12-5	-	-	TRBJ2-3	CASGLDLPTDTQYF	TGTGCTAGTGGTTTGGACCTACCCACAGATACGCAGTATTTT
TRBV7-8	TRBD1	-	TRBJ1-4	CASSLGQGRARTNEKLFF	TGTGCCAGCAGCTTAGGACAGGGTAGGGCCAGGACTAATGAAAAACTGTTTTTT
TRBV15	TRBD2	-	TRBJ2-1	CATSRALGGTNEQFF	TGTGCCACCAGCAGAGCGTTGGGGGGGACCAATGAGCAGTTCTTC
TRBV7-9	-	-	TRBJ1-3	CASSFGLLSGNTIYF	TGTGCCAGCAGTTTTGGACTGCTCTCTGGAAACACCATATATTTT
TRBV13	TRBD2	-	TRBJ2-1	CASSLGSGTSGNNEQFF	TGTGCCAGCAGCTTAGGTTCCGGGACTAGCGGAAACAATGAGCAGTTCTTC
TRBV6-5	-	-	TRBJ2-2	CASTEGPGRTGELFF	TGTGCCAGCACCGAGGGTCCGGGGAGGACCGGGGAGCTGTTTTTT
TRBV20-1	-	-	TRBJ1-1	CSASNPASTEAFF	TGCAGTGCTAGTAACCCTGCGAGCACTGAAGCTTTCTTT
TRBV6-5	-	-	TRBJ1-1	CASRDGQLRAEAFF	TGTGCCAGCAGGGATGGACAGCTCAGGGCTGAAGCTTTCTTT
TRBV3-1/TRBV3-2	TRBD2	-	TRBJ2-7	CASSPGTSGSYEQYF	TGTGCCAGCAGCCCCGGGACTAGCGGGAGTTACGAGCAGTACTTC
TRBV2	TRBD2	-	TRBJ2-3	CASSTTSGESSTDTQYF	TGTGCCAGCAGTACTACTAGCGGGGAGTCTAGCACAGATACGCAGTATTTT
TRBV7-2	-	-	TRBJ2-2	CASSLARSSNTGELFF	TGTGCCAGCAGCTTAGCGCGTAGTTCGAACACCGGGGAGCTGTTTTTT